This is a list of T cell receptor beta chains from one sample in a study of blood T cell repertoires in COVID-19. The table came from immunoSEQ multiplex PCR; TCRdb's copy has only in-frame clones and leaves some out. The sample has about 360,000 clones; around 87% are singletons. What was sequenced was PBMCs or T cells enriched from blood (not recorded which). Receptors originate from a man aged 40-55 years in a cohort exposed to, infected with or recovered from COVID-19 (not recorded which). The CDR3 runs from the conserved cysteine through the conserved F or W. The D gene is left open where the match is weak. Size is omitted from some rows. Given values are once, few, many or a class for expanded clones.

d_call: -; v_call: TRBV23-1; clone_size: once; cdr3_length: 15; j_call: TRBJ2-7; cdr3_aa: CASSHPLGGANEQYF; cdr3_nt: TGCGCCAGCAGTCACCCCTTGGGGGGGGCCAACGAGCAGTACTTC
d_call: -; v_call: TRBV29-1; clone_size: once; cdr3_length: 14; j_call: TRBJ2-1; cdr3_aa: CSVDWALFGNEQFF; cdr3_nt: TGCAGCGTTGACTGGGCTCTATTCGGCAATGAGCAGTTCTTC
d_call: TRBD2; v_call: TRBV4-1; clone_size: once; cdr3_length: 15; j_call: TRBJ2-2; cdr3_aa: CASNDGRTNTGELFF; cdr3_nt: TGCGCCAGCAATGACGGGAGGACGAACACCGGGGAGCTGTTTTTT
d_call: -; v_call: TRBV11-2; clone_size: -; cdr3_length: 14; j_call: TRBJ2-5; cdr3_aa: CASSLRFPQETQYF; cdr3_nt: TGTGCCAGCAGCCTCAGGTTTCCTCAAGAGACCCAGTACTTC
d_call: TRBD1; v_call: TRBV2; clone_size: -; cdr3_length: 16; j_call: TRBJ1-2; cdr3_aa: CASRTTGTGALYGYTF; cdr3_nt: TGTGCCAGCAGGACAACCGGGACAGGCGCCCTCTATGGCTACACCTTC
d_call: TRBD2; v_call: TRBV4-1; clone_size: -; cdr3_length: 16; j_call: TRBJ2-7; cdr3_aa: CASSPKDLAGGYEQYF; cdr3_nt: TGCGCCAGCAGCCCAAAAGATCTAGCGGGAGGCTACGAGCAGTACTTC
d_call: -; v_call: TRBV4-1; clone_size: -; cdr3_length: 15; j_call: TRBJ2-7; cdr3_aa: CASSQALDRAYEQYF; cdr3_nt: TGCGCCAGCAGCCAAGCACTGGACAGAGCTTACGAGCAGTACTTC
d_call: TRBD2; v_call: TRBV11-2; clone_size: -; cdr3_length: 16; j_call: TRBJ2-7; cdr3_aa: CASSLVRLAGFYEQYF; cdr3_nt: TGTGCCAGCAGCTTAGTTAGACTAGCGGGATTCTACGAGCAGTACTTC
d_call: -; v_call: TRBV28; clone_size: -; cdr3_length: 14; j_call: TRBJ1-2; cdr3_aa: CASTLLRLGYGYTF; cdr3_nt: TGTGCCAGCACCTTACTCAGGTTAGGCTATGGCTACACCTTC
d_call: -; v_call: TRBV5-1; clone_size: -; cdr3_length: 15; j_call: TRBJ1-4; cdr3_aa: CASSSGQTTNEKLFF; cdr3_nt: TGCGCCAGCAGCTCGGGACAAACAACTAATGAAAAACTGTTTTTT
d_call: -; v_call: TRBV27; clone_size: -; cdr3_length: 15; j_call: TRBJ2-1; cdr3_aa: CASSLGRSRVNEQFF; cdr3_nt: TGTGCCAGCAGTTTAGGTCGTAGCCGGGTCAATGAGCAGTTCTTC
d_call: -; v_call: TRBV6-4; clone_size: -; cdr3_length: 14; j_call: TRBJ2-4; cdr3_aa: CASSDWRDWNIQYF; cdr3_nt: TGTGCCAGCAGTGACTGGCGGGACTGGAACATTCAGTACTTC
d_call: TRBD2; v_call: TRBV7-2; clone_size: -; cdr3_length: 15; j_call: TRBJ2-4; cdr3_aa: CASSLDQREKNIQYF; cdr3_nt: TGTGCCAGCAGCTTAGACCAGCGGGAGAAAAACATTCAGTACTTC
d_call: TRBD1; v_call: TRBV28; clone_size: -; cdr3_length: 14; j_call: TRBJ2-1; cdr3_aa: CASRLDRGPNEQFF; cdr3_nt: TGTGCCAGCAGGCTGGACAGGGGACCAAATGAGCAGTTCTTC
d_call: -; v_call: TRBV27; clone_size: -; cdr3_length: 12; j_call: TRBJ1-3; cdr3_aa: CASQGRGNTIYF; cdr3_nt: TGTGCCAGCCAGGGGAGAGGAAACACCATATATTTT
d_call: TRBD1; v_call: TRBV9; clone_size: -; cdr3_length: 17; j_call: TRBJ2-6; cdr3_aa: CASSVRTGSSGANVLTF; cdr3_nt: TGTGCCAGCAGCGTGAGGACAGGGAGCTCTGGGGCCAACGTCCTGACTTTC
d_call: TRBD1; v_call: TRBV18; clone_size: -; cdr3_length: 16; j_call: TRBJ2-6; cdr3_aa: CASSRGQASGANVLTF; cdr3_nt: TGTGCCAGCTCCCGAGGACAGGCCTCTGGGGCCAACGTCCTGACTTTC
d_call: -; v_call: TRBV5-1; clone_size: -; cdr3_length: 12; j_call: TRBJ2-5; cdr3_aa: CASSAIRETQYF; cdr3_nt: TGCGCCAGCAGCGCCATTCGGGAGACCCAGTACTTC
d_call: -; v_call: TRBV5-1; clone_size: -; cdr3_length: 13; j_call: TRBJ2-2; cdr3_aa: CASSLAVTGELFF; cdr3_nt: TGCGCCAGCAGCTTGGCCGTGACCGGGGAGCTGTTTTTT
d_call: -; v_call: TRBV7-2; clone_size: -; cdr3_length: 13; j_call: TRBJ2-7; cdr3_aa: CASSLPATYEQYF; cdr3_nt: TGTGCCAGCAGCTTACCTGCTACCTACGAGCAGTACTTC
d_call: -; v_call: TRBV3-1/TRBV3-2; clone_size: -; cdr3_length: 13; j_call: TRBJ1-4; cdr3_aa: CASSRQGGEKLFF; cdr3_nt: TGTGCCAGCAGCCGTCAGGGTGGCGAAAAACTGTTTTTT
d_call: -; v_call: TRBV7-9; clone_size: -; cdr3_length: 15; j_call: TRBJ2-2; cdr3_aa: CASISFGGNTGELFF; cdr3_nt: TGTGCCAGCATTTCCTTCGGGGGGAACACCGGGGAGCTGTTTTTT
d_call: -; v_call: TRBV6-5; clone_size: -; cdr3_length: 12; j_call: TRBJ2-3; cdr3_aa: CASRDNTDTQYF; cdr3_nt: TGTGCCAGCAGGGACAACACAGATACGCAGTATTTT
d_call: TRBD1; v_call: TRBV5-1; clone_size: -; cdr3_length: 15; j_call: TRBJ2-1; cdr3_aa: CASSLVGQGANEQFF; cdr3_nt: TGCGCCAGCAGCTTGGTGGGACAGGGGGCAAATGAGCAGTTCTTC
d_call: TRBD2; v_call: TRBV28; clone_size: -; cdr3_length: 14; j_call: TRBJ2-7; cdr3_aa: CASSFGSGRGEQYF; cdr3_nt: TGTGCCAGCAGTTTTGGTAGCGGGCGAGGGGAGCAGTACTTC
d_call: -; v_call: TRBV7-9; clone_size: -; cdr3_length: 14; j_call: TRBJ1-5; cdr3_aa: CASSFQGNGQPQHF; cdr3_nt: TGTGCCAGCAGCTTCCAGGGTAACGGGCAGCCCCAGCATTTT
d_call: TRBD1; v_call: TRBV27; clone_size: few; cdr3_length: 12; j_call: TRBJ1-2; cdr3_aa: CASSRTGNGYTF; cdr3_nt: TGTGCCAGCAGCCGGACAGGGAATGGCTACACCTTC
d_call: TRBD2; v_call: TRBV30; clone_size: -; cdr3_length: 15; j_call: TRBJ2-3; cdr3_aa: CAWSRREGQTDTQYF; cdr3_nt: TGTGCCTGGAGTAGACGGGAGGGCCAGACAGATACGCAGTATTTT
d_call: -; v_call: TRBV29-1; clone_size: -; cdr3_length: 13; j_call: TRBJ2-1; cdr3_aa: CSVDGGTYNEQFF; cdr3_nt: TGCAGCGTTGACGGGGGAACATACAATGAGCAGTTCTTC
d_call: TRBD1; v_call: TRBV19; clone_size: -; cdr3_length: 14; j_call: TRBJ1-2; cdr3_aa: CASKTGGSNYGYTF; cdr3_nt: TGTGCCAGTAAAACAGGGGGGAGTAACTATGGCTACACCTTC
d_call: TRBD1; v_call: TRBV4-1; clone_size: -; cdr3_length: 14; j_call: TRBJ2-7; cdr3_aa: CASSTGTGAYEQYF; cdr3_nt: TGCGCCAGCTCCACCGGGACAGGGGCCTACGAGCAGTACTTC
d_call: TRBD1; v_call: TRBV19; clone_size: -; cdr3_length: 15; j_call: TRBJ2-3; cdr3_aa: CASSIATGSTDTQYF; cdr3_nt: TGTGCCAGTAGTATTGCGACAGGGTCAACAGATACGCAGTATTTT
d_call: TRBD2; v_call: TRBV5-1; clone_size: -; cdr3_length: 15; j_call: TRBJ2-5; cdr3_aa: CASSLVQRERETQYF; cdr3_nt: TGCGCCAGCAGCTTGGTTCAGCGGGAGAGGGAGACCCAGTACTTC
d_call: -; v_call: TRBV18; clone_size: once; cdr3_length: 13; j_call: TRBJ2-1; cdr3_aa: CASSPNRRNEQFF; cdr3_nt: TGTGCCAGCTCACCAAACAGGCGGAATGAGCAGTTCTTC
d_call: TRBD2; v_call: TRBV5-1; clone_size: -; cdr3_length: 20; j_call: TRBJ2-7; cdr3_aa: CASSRRDTQGLAGATYEQYF; cdr3_nt: TGCGCCAGCAGCAGAAGGGACACTCAAGGACTAGCGGGAGCGACCTACGAGCAGTACTTC
d_call: TRBD1; v_call: TRBV3-1/TRBV3-2; clone_size: -; cdr3_length: 15; j_call: TRBJ1-5; cdr3_aa: CASSQGARGNQPQHF; cdr3_nt: TGTGCCAGCAGCCAAGGGGCCAGGGGGAATCAGCCCCAGCATTTT
d_call: TRBD2; v_call: TRBV6-2/TRBV6-3; clone_size: -; cdr3_length: 15; j_call: TRBJ2-1; cdr3_aa: CASSLGLAGYNEQFF; cdr3_nt: TGTGCCAGCAGTTTGGGACTAGCGGGTTACAATGAGCAGTTCTTC
d_call: -; v_call: TRBV7-2; clone_size: -; cdr3_length: 16; j_call: TRBJ1-3; cdr3_aa: CASSLVTATSGNTIYF; cdr3_nt: TGTGCCAGCAGCTTAGTGACTGCAACCTCTGGAAACACCATATATTTT
d_call: TRBD1; v_call: TRBV27; clone_size: -; cdr3_length: 15; j_call: TRBJ1-2; cdr3_aa: CASRGQGVPNYGYTF; cdr3_nt: TGTGCCAGCAGGGGACAGGGAGTCCCAAACTATGGCTACACCTTC
d_call: -; v_call: TRBV18; clone_size: -; cdr3_length: 15; j_call: TRBJ2-7; cdr3_aa: CASSPGGAREYEQYF; cdr3_nt: TGTGCCAGCTCACCTGGAGGGGCTAGGGAGTACGAGCAGTACTTC
d_call: TRBD1; v_call: TRBV2; clone_size: -; cdr3_length: 14; j_call: TRBJ1-5; cdr3_aa: CASRYPGQGQPQHF; cdr3_nt: TGTGCCAGCAGATACCCGGGACAGGGACAGCCCCAGCATTTT
d_call: -; v_call: TRBV2; clone_size: -; cdr3_length: 14; j_call: TRBJ2-1; cdr3_aa: CASTRGVSQNRQFF; cdr3_nt: TGTGCCAGCACCAGGGGGGTTTCCCAAAACAGGCAGTTCTTC
d_call: TRBD1; v_call: TRBV19; clone_size: -; cdr3_length: 17; j_call: TRBJ1-5; cdr3_aa: CASSPRLGTGSNQPQHF; cdr3_nt: TGTGCCAGTAGTCCCCGATTAGGGACAGGCTCCAATCAGCCCCAGCATTTT
d_call: -; v_call: TRBV18; clone_size: -; cdr3_length: 17; j_call: TRBJ1-2; cdr3_aa: CASSPNWTSKGNYGYTF; cdr3_nt: TGTGCCAGCTCACCTAATTGGACATCCAAAGGAAACTATGGCTACACCTTC
d_call: TRBD2; v_call: TRBV30; clone_size: -; cdr3_length: 13; j_call: TRBJ2-7; cdr3_aa: CAWRLAGSYEQYF; cdr3_nt: TGTGCCTGGAGGCTAGCGGGCTCCTACGAGCAGTACTTC
d_call: TRBD2; v_call: TRBV5-1; clone_size: -; cdr3_length: 19; j_call: TRBJ2-1; cdr3_aa: CASSLGGTSGRPSYNEQFF; cdr3_nt: TGCGCCAGCAGCTTGGGGGGGACTAGCGGGAGGCCCTCCTACAATGAGCAGTTCTTC
d_call: -; v_call: TRBV9; clone_size: -; cdr3_length: 14; j_call: TRBJ1-3; cdr3_aa: CASSQSGLGNTIYF; cdr3_nt: TGTGCCAGCAGCCAAAGTGGGCTCGGAAACACCATATATTTT
d_call: TRBD2; v_call: TRBV24-1; clone_size: -; cdr3_length: 16; j_call: TRBJ2-1; cdr3_aa: CATSDPGSGSEDEQFF; cdr3_nt: TGTGCCACCAGTGATCCCGGTAGCGGGAGTGAGGATGAGCAGTTCTTC
d_call: -; v_call: TRBV10-1; clone_size: -; cdr3_length: 13; j_call: TRBJ1-1; cdr3_aa: CASSEVEGTEAFF; cdr3_nt: TGCGCCAGCAGTGAGGTCGAGGGCACTGAAGCTTTCTTT
d_call: TRBD2; v_call: TRBV9; clone_size: -; cdr3_length: 16; j_call: TRBJ2-3; cdr3_aa: CASSVSAGGSTDTQYF; cdr3_nt: TGTGCCAGCAGCGTATCGGCGGGAGGCAGCACAGATACGCAGTATTTT
d_call: TRBD2; v_call: TRBV4-2; clone_size: once; cdr3_length: 17; j_call: TRBJ2-3; cdr3_aa: CASSQEGGGSRTDTQYF; cdr3_nt: TGTGCCAGCAGCCAAGAAGGAGGCGGGAGTAGAACAGATACGCAGTATTTT
d_call: -; v_call: TRBV30; clone_size: -; cdr3_length: 14; j_call: TRBJ1-2; cdr3_aa: CAWIRGLGYYGYTF; cdr3_nt: TGTGCCTGGATTAGGGGGTTAGGGTACTATGGCTACACCTTC
d_call: TRBD1; v_call: TRBV2; clone_size: -; cdr3_length: 14; j_call: TRBJ1-5; cdr3_aa: CASSGQGAGQPQHF; cdr3_nt: TGTGCCAGCAGTGGTCAGGGGGCAGGGCAGCCCCAGCATTTT
d_call: TRBD1; v_call: TRBV5-1; clone_size: -; cdr3_length: 14; j_call: TRBJ1-6; cdr3_aa: CASSITGANSPLHF; cdr3_nt: TGCGCCAGCAGTATTACAGGGGCTAATTCACCCCTCCACTTT
d_call: -; v_call: TRBV6-5; clone_size: -; cdr3_length: 13; j_call: TRBJ1-3; cdr3_aa: CASRRGSGNTIYF; cdr3_nt: TGTGCCAGCAGGAGGGGGTCTGGAAACACCATATATTTT